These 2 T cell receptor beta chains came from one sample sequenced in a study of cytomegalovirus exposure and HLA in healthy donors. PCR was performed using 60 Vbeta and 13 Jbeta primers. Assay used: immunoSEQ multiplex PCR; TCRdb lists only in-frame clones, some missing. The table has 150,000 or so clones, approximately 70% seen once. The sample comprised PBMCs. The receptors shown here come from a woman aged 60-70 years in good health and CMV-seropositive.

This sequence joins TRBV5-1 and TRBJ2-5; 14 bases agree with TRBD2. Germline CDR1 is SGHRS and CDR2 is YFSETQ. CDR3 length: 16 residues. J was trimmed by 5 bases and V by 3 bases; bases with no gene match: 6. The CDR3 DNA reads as TGCGCCAGCAGCTCCGGGACTAGCGGGAGTTCGGAGACCCAGTACTTC. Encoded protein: CASSSGTSGSSETQYF.

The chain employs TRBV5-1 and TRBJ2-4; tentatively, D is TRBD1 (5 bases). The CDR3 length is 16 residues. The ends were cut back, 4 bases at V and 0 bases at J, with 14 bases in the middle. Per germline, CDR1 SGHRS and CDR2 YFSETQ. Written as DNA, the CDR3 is TGCGCCAGCAGCCCGCAGGGTGGGCTAGCCAAAAACATTCAGTACTTC. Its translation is CASSPQGGLAKNIQYF.